These 4 T cell receptor beta chains were sequenced from one sample in a study of cytomegalovirus exposure and HLA in healthy donors. TCRdb keeps only in-frame clones here, not all; method: immunoSEQ multiplex PCR. Altogether 230,000 or so clones are present, around nine tenths being singletons, with the ten largest covering over 2.5%. The specimen sequenced was PBMCs. Every receptor here comes from a woman aged 18-35 years in good health and CMV-seronegative.

This clone appeared once. The rearrangement joins TRBV19 to TRBJ2-1; the match to TRBD2 covers 7 bases. From germline, CDR1 is LNHDA and CDR2 SQIVND (reference sequence). V trimming: 5 bases; J trimming: 9 bases; junction bases outside the gene matches: 10. The CDR3 loop spans 14 amino acids. CDR3 protein: CASSPTSPGPEQFF. The DNA of the CDR3 is TGTGCCAGTAGTCCGACTAGCCCGGGCCCTGAGCAGTTCTTC.

The chain links TRBV5-6 to TRBJ2-5; 9 bases are a match to TRBD1. The CDR3 is 15 residues long. With 2 bases clipped from V and 4 bases from J, the junction kept 6 bases outside the gene matches. Germline V gene lookup returns CDR1 SGHDT and CDR2 YYEEEE. The CDR3 region has the DNA TGTGCCAGCAGCTTAACAGGGGGCTGGGGAGAGACCCAGTACTTC. It yields the protein CASSLTGGWGETQYF.

V is TRBV7-8 and J is TRBJ2-1; TRBD2 matches at 8 bases. This CDR3 contains 15 residues. Germline loops: CDR1 SGHVS, CDR2 FQNEAQ. V gave up 8 bases and J gave up 7 bases; unmatched junction bases: 13. Here the CDR3 DNA reads TGTGCCAGCTCCCTCACAGCGGGAGTAGCAAATGAGCAGTTCTTC. Translated, it gives CASSLTAGVANEQFF. The entire variable domain, with the rest obtained from reference TRBV7-8 and TRBJ2-1, is as follows: GAGVSQSPRYKVAKRGQDVALRCDPISGHVSLFWYQQALGQGPEFLTYFQNEAQLDKSGLPSDRFFAERPEGSVSTLKIQRTQQEDSAVYLCASSLTAGVANEQFFGPGTRLTVL.

The gene calls are TRBV5-6 and TRBJ1-2; the D gene is possibly TRBD1 (6 bases). CDR3 length: 18 amino acids. Trimming pared 4 bases from V and 3 bases from J, leaving 25 bases between. Per germline, CDR1 SGHDT and CDR2 YYEEEE. Written as DNA, the CDR3 is TGTGCCAGCAGCACGATTCCAGCACAGGGCCCTTTGGACTATGGCTACACCTTC. Translated, it gives CASSTIPAQGPLDYGYTF.